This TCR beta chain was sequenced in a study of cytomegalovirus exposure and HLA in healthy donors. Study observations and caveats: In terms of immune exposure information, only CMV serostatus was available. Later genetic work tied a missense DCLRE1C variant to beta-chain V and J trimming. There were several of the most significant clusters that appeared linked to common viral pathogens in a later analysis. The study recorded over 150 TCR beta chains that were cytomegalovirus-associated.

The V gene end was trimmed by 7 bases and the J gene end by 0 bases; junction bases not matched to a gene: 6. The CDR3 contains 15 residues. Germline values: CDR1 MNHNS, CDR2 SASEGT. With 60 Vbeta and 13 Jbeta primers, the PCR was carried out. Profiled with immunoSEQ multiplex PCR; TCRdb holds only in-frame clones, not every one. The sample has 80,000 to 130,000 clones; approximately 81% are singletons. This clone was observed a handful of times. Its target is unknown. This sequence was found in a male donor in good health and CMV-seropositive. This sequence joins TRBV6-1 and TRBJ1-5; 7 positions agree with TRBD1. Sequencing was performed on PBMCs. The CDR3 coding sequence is TGTGCCAGCAACCAACAGGGGTCTAGCAATCAGCCCCAGCATTTT. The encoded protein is CASNQQGSSNQPQHF.